Listed below are T cell receptor beta chains from one sample, sequenced in a study of blood T cell repertoires in COVID-19. The protocol was immunoSEQ multiplex PCR, while the TCRdb copy is restricted to in-frame clones and leaves out a portion. Among roughly 230,000 clones, roughly 90% were seen once, and the ten largest hold about 1.7%. The sample comprised peripheral blood. These receptors originate from a man between 65 and 79 years old with acute or convalescent COVID-19. The CDR3 runs from the conserved cysteine through the conserved F or W. Fields, in order: D gene, V gene, J gene, clone size, CDR3 protein, CDR3 DNA. The D gene is left open where the match is weak. Clone size is shown for a subset of rows, as once, few, many or a class of expanded clone.

D: NA
V: TRBV6-5
J: TRBJ2-3
size: NA
CDR3: CASSEAVASTDTQYF
DNA: TGTGCCAGCAGCGAGGCAGTCGCTAGCACAGATACGCAGTATTTT

D: TRBD2
V: TRBV5-4
J: TRBJ2-3
size: NA
CDR3: CASSLSVTSIPSTDTQYF
DNA: TGTGCCAGCAGCTTGTCTGTGACTAGCATACCTAGCACAGATACGCAGTATTTT

D: NA
V: TRBV5-6
J: TRBJ2-7
size: NA
CDR3: CASSAPDRVFSYEQYF
DNA: TGTGCCAGCAGCGCCCCGGACAGAGTTTTTTCCTACGAGCAGTACTTC

D: NA
V: TRBV7-3
J: TRBJ2-1
size: few
CDR3: CASSLSSDNEQFF
DNA: TGTGCCAGCAGCTTATCTTCCGACAATGAGCAGTTCTTC

D: TRBD2
V: TRBV24-1
J: TRBJ2-3
size: NA
CDR3: CATSESGSSDTQYF
DNA: TGTGCCACCAGTGAAAGCGGGAGTTCAGATACGCAGTATTTT

D: TRBD1
V: TRBV25-1
J: TRBJ2-4
size: NA
CDR3: CASSESRGPAKNIQYF
DNA: TGTGCCAGCAGTGAAAGTAGGGGGCCAGCCAAAAACATTCAGTACTTC

D: NA
V: TRBV6-6
J: TRBJ2-1
size: NA
CDR3: CASSRGNDEQFF
DNA: TGTGCCAGCAGTAGGGGGAACGATGAGCAGTTCTTC

D: NA
V: TRBV18
J: TRBJ2-2
size: once
CDR3: CASSPDTGELFF
DNA: TGTGCCAGCTCACCCGACACCGGGGAGCTGTTTTTT

D: NA
V: TRBV5-4
J: TRBJ2-2
size: NA
CDR3: CASHSGHGSTGELFF
DNA: TGTGCCAGTCACAGCGGTCATGGGAGCACCGGGGAGCTGTTTTTT

D: TRBD1
V: TRBV2
J: TRBJ1-4
size: few
CDR3: CASSGGQGGNEKLFF
DNA: TGTGCCAGCAGTGGGGGACAGGGGGGCAATGAAAAACTGTTTTTT

D: TRBD1
V: TRBV6-6
J: TRBJ2-1
size: NA
CDR3: CASNRQGWSDEQFF
DNA: TGTGCCAGCAATCGACAGGGGTGGAGCGATGAGCAGTTCTTC

D: NA
V: TRBV3-1/TRBV3-2
J: TRBJ2-2
size: NA
CDR3: CASSQGAGTNTGELFF
DNA: TGTGCCAGCAGCCAAGGAGCAGGGACGAACACCGGGGAGCTGTTTTTT

D: TRBD1
V: TRBV27
J: TRBJ2-7
size: NA
CDR3: CASSFSGTDRSYEQYF
DNA: TGTGCCAGCAGTTTTTCTGGGACAGACCGCTCCTACGAGCAGTACTTC

D: TRBD1
V: TRBV24-1
J: TRBJ2-6
size: NA
CDR3: CATSEGTGVRGANVLTF
DNA: TGTGCCACCAGTGAAGGAACAGGGGTGAGGGGGGCCAACGTCCTGACTTTC

D: NA
V: TRBV6-5
J: TRBJ1-1
size: NA
CDR3: CASYRRGRLNTEAFF
DNA: TGTGCCAGCTATAGGAGGGGACGGTTGAACACTGAAGCTTTCTTT

D: TRBD2
V: TRBV5-1
J: TRBJ2-1
size: NA
CDR3: CASSMDGPGLGNVEQFF
DNA: TGCGCCAGCAGCATGGACGGACCGGGACTAGGGAACGTTGAGCAGTTCTTC

D: NA
V: TRBV10-3
J: TRBJ2-7
size: NA
CDR3: CAISESTGTYEQYF
DNA: TGTGCCATCAGTGAGTCGACAGGAACCTACGAGCAGTACTTC

D: NA
V: TRBV6-5
J: TRBJ1-2
size: many
CDR3: CASSYSRSSYGYTF
DNA: TGTGCCAGCAGTTACAGCCGCTCCTCCTATGGCTACACCTTC

D: NA
V: TRBV28
J: TRBJ2-7
size: NA
CDR3: CASRTIRVLSDEQYF
DNA: TGTGCCAGCAGAACCATCCGGGTCCTCAGCGACGAGCAGTACTTC

D: NA
V: TRBV18
J: TRBJ2-5
size: NA
CDR3: CASSPPNREQTQYF
DNA: TGTGCCAGCTCACCACCGAACAGGGAACAGACCCAGTACTTC

D: TRBD1
V: TRBV19
J: TRBJ2-7
size: NA
CDR3: CASSTRDRGHQWDEQYF
DNA: TGTGCCAGTAGCACCCGGGACAGGGGGCACCAATGGGACGAGCAGTACTTC

D: TRBD1
V: TRBV2
J: TRBJ2-2
size: NA
CDR3: CASQSWWGQGRTGELFF
DNA: TGTGCCAGCCAGAGTTGGTGGGGACAGGGTCGCACCGGGGAGCTGTTTTTT

D: NA
V: TRBV6-1
J: TRBJ1-2
size: NA
CDR3: CASSEGAGYGYTF
DNA: TGTGCCAGCAGTGAAGGGGCAGGCTATGGCTACACCTTC

D: NA
V: TRBV7-9
J: TRBJ1-2
size: many
CDR3: CASSLTGRGPTNYGYTF
DNA: TGTGCCAGCAGCTTAACTGGCAGGGGACCTACTAACTATGGCTACACCTTC

D: TRBD2
V: TRBV19
J: TRBJ2-1
size: NA
CDR3: CASSIRTSGIYNEQFF
DNA: TGTGCCAGTAGTATACGGACTAGCGGGATCTACAATGAGCAGTTCTTC

D: NA
V: TRBV23-1
J: TRBJ2-1
size: NA
CDR3: CASSQSPNNEQFF
DNA: TGCGCCAGCAGTCAATCCCCAAACAATGAGCAGTTCTTC

D: TRBD1
V: TRBV18
J: TRBJ2-1
size: NA
CDR3: CASSTDRGHYNEQFF
DNA: TGTGCCAGCTCCACGGACAGGGGGCACTACAATGAGCAGTTCTTC

D: TRBD1
V: TRBV28
J: TRBJ2-7
size: NA
CDR3: CASSPGQGYYEQYF
DNA: TGTGCCAGCAGCCCGGGACAGGGGTACTACGAGCAGTACTTC

D: NA
V: TRBV19
J: TRBJ1-2
size: NA
CDR3: CASSGGLYGYTF
DNA: TGTGCCAGTAGTGGCGGACTTTATGGCTACACCTTC

D: NA
V: TRBV28
J: TRBJ1-2
size: many
CDR3: CASGRGYGYTF
DNA: TGTGCCAGCGGAAGGGGCTATGGCTACACCTTC

D: NA
V: TRBV28
J: TRBJ1-5
size: NA
CDR3: CASSLGLNRYYSNQPQHF
DNA: TGTGCCAGCAGTTTGGGCCTAAATAGGTATTATAGCAATCAGCCCCAGCATTTT

D: NA
V: TRBV5-1
J: TRBJ1-1
size: NA
CDR3: CASSVGQNTEAFF
DNA: TGCGCCAGCAGTGTGGGACAAAACACTGAAGCTTTCTTT

D: NA
V: TRBV19
J: TRBJ2-5
size: NA
CDR3: CASGAGETQYF
DNA: TGTGCCTCTGGGGCGGGGGAGACCCAGTACTTC

D: TRBD1
V: TRBV6-5
J: TRBJ1-1
size: NA
CDR3: CATALDRVNTEAFF
DNA: TGTGCCACCGCACTGGACAGGGTGAACACTGAAGCTTTCTTT

D: NA
V: TRBV6-2/TRBV6-3
J: TRBJ2-2
size: NA
CDR3: CASSQGTGELFF
DNA: TGTGCCAGCAGTCAGGGTACCGGGGAGCTGTTTTTT

D: NA
V: TRBV19
J: TRBJ1-5
size: NA
CDR3: CASSIRSRLGGVQPQHF
DNA: TGTGCCAGTAGTATAAGGTCTCGTTTGGGGGGGGTCCAGCCCCAGCATTTT

D: NA
V: TRBV28
J: TRBJ1-5
size: NA
CDR3: CATRTRVGRNQPQHF
DNA: TGTGCCACAAGAACCAGGGTAGGGCGAAATCAGCCCCAGCATTTT

D: NA
V: TRBV11-1
J: TRBJ2-1
size: once
CDR3: CASSPDRADNEQFF
DNA: TGTGCCAGCAGCCCGGACAGAGCGGACAATGAGCAGTTCTTC

D: NA
V: TRBV5-1
J: TRBJ1-2
size: NA
CDR3: CASSSEYAGPGSGYTF
DNA: TGCGCCAGCAGTTCAGAATACGCCGGGCCAGGGTCTGGCTACACCTTC

D: TRBD2
V: TRBV29-1
J: TRBJ2-5
size: once
CDR3: CSVEPSGAKTQYF
DNA: TGCAGCGTTGAGCCTAGCGGAGCAAAGACCCAGTACTTC

D: TRBD1
V: TRBV15
J: TRBJ2-2
size: NA
CDR3: CATRTGGANTGELFF
DNA: TGTGCCACCAGGACAGGGGGCGCGAACACCGGGGAGCTGTTTTTT

D: NA
V: TRBV5-1
J: TRBJ1-1
size: NA
CDR3: CASSLDPGKRAFF
DNA: TGCGCCAGCAGCTTGGACCCAGGGAAGAGAGCTTTCTTT

D: TRBD1
V: TRBV27
J: TRBJ1-1
size: NA
CDR3: CASSFLQGATEAFF
DNA: TGTGCCAGCAGTTTCTTACAGGGGGCCACTGAAGCTTTCTTT

D: TRBD1
V: TRBV28
J: TRBJ2-7
size: NA
CDR3: CASSLLRDSSYEQYF
DNA: TGTGCCAGCAGTTTACTCCGGGACAGTTCCTACGAGCAGTACTTC

D: NA
V: TRBV19
J: TRBJ2-4
size: NA
CDR3: CASSIQGGNIQYF
DNA: TGTGCCAGTAGTATACAGGGAGGAAACATTCAGTACTTC

D: NA
V: TRBV20-1
J: TRBJ2-3
size: once
CDR3: CSASVGAGFTDTQYF
DNA: TGCAGTGCTAGTGTCGGGGCGGGATTCACAGATACGCAGTATTTT

D: NA
V: TRBV7-8
J: TRBJ1-2
size: once
CDR3: CASSDRANYGYTF
DNA: TGTGCCAGCAGCGACAGAGCTAACTATGGCTACACCTTC

D: TRBD1
V: TRBV7-2
J: TRBJ1-5
size: NA
CDR3: CASSLRGQPNQPQHF
DNA: TGTGCCAGCAGCTTGAGGGGACAGCCCAATCAGCCCCAGCATTTT

D: NA
V: TRBV5-1
J: TRBJ2-1
size: NA
CDR3: CASSLNAGANNEQFF
DNA: TGCGCCAGCAGCTTGAACGCGGGCGCGAACAATGAGCAGTTCTTC

D: NA
V: TRBV5-4
J: TRBJ1-2
size: NA
CDR3: CASSLAAGYGYTF
DNA: TGTGCCAGCAGCTTGGCCGCAGGGTATGGCTACACCTTC

D: TRBD1
V: TRBV9
J: TRBJ2-3
size: NA
CDR3: CASSVAITGVTDTQYF
DNA: TGTGCCAGCAGCGTAGCTATTACAGGGGTCACAGATACGCAGTATTTT

D: NA
V: TRBV7-9
J: TRBJ2-7
size: NA
CDR3: CASRGVHSYEQYF
DNA: TGTGCCAGCAGAGGGGTCCATTCCTACGAGCAGTACTTC

D: NA
V: TRBV25-1
J: TRBJ2-5
size: NA
CDR3: CASSDHMAGETQYF
DNA: TGTGCCAGCAGTGATCACATGGCGGGGGAGACCCAGTACTTC

D: NA
V: TRBV24-1
J: TRBJ2-3
size: NA
CDR3: CATSEPRGIGTDTQYF
DNA: TGTGCCACCAGTGAGCCCAGGGGTATCGGCACAGATACGCAGTATTTT

D: TRBD1
V: TRBV15
J: TRBJ2-7
size: NA
CDR3: CATSREGQGFNEQYF
DNA: TGTGCCACCAGCAGAGAGGGACAGGGGTTCAACGAGCAGTACTTC